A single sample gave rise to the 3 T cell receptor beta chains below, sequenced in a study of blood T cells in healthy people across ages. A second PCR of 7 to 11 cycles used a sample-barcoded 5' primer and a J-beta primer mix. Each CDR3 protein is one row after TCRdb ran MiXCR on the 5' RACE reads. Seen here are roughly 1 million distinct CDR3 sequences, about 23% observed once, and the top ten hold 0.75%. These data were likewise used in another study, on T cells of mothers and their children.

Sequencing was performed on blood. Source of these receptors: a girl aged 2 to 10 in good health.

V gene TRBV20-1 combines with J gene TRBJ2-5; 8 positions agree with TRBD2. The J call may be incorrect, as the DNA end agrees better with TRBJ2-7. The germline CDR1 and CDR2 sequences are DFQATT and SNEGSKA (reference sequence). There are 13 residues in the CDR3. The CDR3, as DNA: TGCAGTGCCGACCGGGGACTAGCCTACGAGCAGTACTTC. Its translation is CSADRGLAYEQYF.

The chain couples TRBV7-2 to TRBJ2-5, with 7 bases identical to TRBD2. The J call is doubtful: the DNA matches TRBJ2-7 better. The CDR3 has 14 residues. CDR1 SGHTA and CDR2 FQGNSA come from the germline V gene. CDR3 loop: CASRKRGGSYEQYF. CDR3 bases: TGTGCCAGCAGGAAAAGGGGCGGGAGCTACGAGCAGTACTTC.

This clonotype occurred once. In DNA, the CDR3 is TGTGCCAGCAGTTACTCGAACGTAGCGGGGGGATCCATCCCTTTCTACAATGAGCAGTTCTTC. Its translation: CASSYSNVAGGSIPFYNEQFF. This sequence joins TRBV6-5 and TRBJ2-1; 10 bases match TRBD2. V shed 0 bases and J 3 bases; nucleotides not matched to a gene: 17. Germline values: CDR1 MNHEY, CDR2 SVGAGI. The CDR3 runs 21 residues.